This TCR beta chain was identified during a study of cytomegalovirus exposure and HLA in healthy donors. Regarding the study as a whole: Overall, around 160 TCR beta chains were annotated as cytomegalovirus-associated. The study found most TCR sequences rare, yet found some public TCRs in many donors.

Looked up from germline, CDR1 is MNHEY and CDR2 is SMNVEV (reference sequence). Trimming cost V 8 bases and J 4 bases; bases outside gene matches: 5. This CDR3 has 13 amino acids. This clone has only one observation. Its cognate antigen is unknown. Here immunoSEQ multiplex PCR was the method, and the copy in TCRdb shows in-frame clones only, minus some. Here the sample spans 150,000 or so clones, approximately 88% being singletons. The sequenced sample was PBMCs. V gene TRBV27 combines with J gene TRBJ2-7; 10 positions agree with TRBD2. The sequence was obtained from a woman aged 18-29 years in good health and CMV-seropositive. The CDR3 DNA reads TGTGCCAGCGGAGCGGGAGGGCCTTACGAGCAGTACTTC. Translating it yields CASGAGGPYEQYF.